This paragraph covers one TCR beta chain sequence. These data originate in a study of sequential checkpoint blockade in melanoma. Study information: Arm A got nivolumab then ipilimumab; arm B the reverse, 1:1. Maintenance nivolumab came after either treatment sequence.

V was shortened by 8 bases and J by 2 bases, with 13 bases between the two germline ends. Germline CDR1 LNHNV, CDR2 YYDKDF (reference sequence). The CDR3 extends over 14 amino acids. Treatment noted: randomized to nivolumab then ipilimumab (arm A) or the reverse (arm B). None of the patients previously received DNA-damaging chemotherapy. From thawed PBMCs, live CD3+CD8+ cells negative for CD19 and CD56 were sorted. The method was immunoSEQ multiplex PCR; TCRdb's version includes in-frame clones alone and lacks a portion of them. This sample has 13,000 to 15,000 clones, with roughly 50% found just once.

The sample in question was CD8+ T cells sorted from blood (inferred from file names), obtained from a patient given nivolumab and ipilimumab in sequence. V is TRBV15 and J is TRBJ2-1, with a possible D match to TRBD2 (6 bases). This receptor was taken from a human donor with melanoma. The CDR3 DNA reads as TGTGCCACCCTCCCCGGGAGAGCCTACAATGAGCAGTTCTTC. It specifies CATLPGRAYNEQFF.